This T cell receptor (beta chain) appears in the sequencing data of a study of T-cell memory formation after mild COVID-19. Findings and caveats of the study: CD4/CD8 balance held among clones contracting day 15 to 85, and later expanders leaned CD4+.

A word on this clonotype: Its cognate antigen is unknown.

With 2 bases clipped from V and 5 bases from J, the junction kept 5 bases outside the gene matches. Germline values: CDR1 SQVTM, CDR2 ANQGSEA. This CDR3 region has 13 residues. TCRdb re-called the 5' RACE reads through MiXCR, storing one row per CDR3 protein. This table has 550,000 to 600,000 distinct CDR3 sequences, roughly a sixth appearing once. J is TRBJ1-1 and V is TRBV29-1, with 7 bases fitting TRBD1. The sequence came from an adult woman who had mild COVID-19 (a few samples of this study predate the infection). Cell type and time point are not known. The sample comprised PBMCs or a T cell subset sorted from them (not recorded which). CDR3 loop: CSVEKTGYTEAFF. The DNA for the CDR3 is TGCAGCGTTGAAAAGACAGGGTATACTGAAGCTTTCTTT. Full variable domain (outside the CDR3, taken from reference TRBV29-1 and TRBJ1-1): SAVISQKPSRDICQRGTSLTIQCQVDSQVTMMFWYRQQPGQSLTLIATANQGSEATYESGFVIDKFPISRPNLTFSTLTVSNMSPEDSSIYLCSVEKTGYTEAFFGQGTRLTVV.